This TCR beta chain was found in a study of blood T cell repertoires in COVID-19. Across the whole study: The study drew acute and convalescent COVID-19 samples from the United States, Italy and Spain. From T cells, B-cell-depleted T cells, or PBMCs came the material, which was cDNA or gDNA.

In the authors' methods: Amplifying reference gene primers gave estimates of nucleated cell counts. Method: immunoSEQ multiplex PCR; TCRdb's copy keeps in-frame clones and lacks some. The D gene and trimming were derived from the DNA, and the V and J assignments and clone size from that table. This repertoire shows hundreds of thousands of clones, 83% found once; its top ten account for 2% to 3%. This clone was observed a single time. From germline, CDR1 is MDHEN and CDR2 SYDVKM. Trimming cost V 6 bases and J 0 bases, with 9 bases left between them. This CDR3 has 14 residues. Sequences were obtained from peripheral blood. This chain connects TRBV28 to TRBJ1-5, with a tentative D call TRBD1 (5 bases). This clonotype was sampled from a woman in her forties with active or convalescent COVID-19. CDR3 protein: CASSDSYSNQPQHF. CDR3 bases: TGTGCCAGCAGCGACAGTTATAGCAATCAGCCCCAGCATTTT. Complete variable domain (other parts from reference TRBV28 and TRBJ1-5): DVKVTQSSRYLVKRTGEKVFLECVQDMDHENMFWYRQDPGLGLRLIYFSYDVKMKEKGDIPEGYSVSREKKERFSLILESASTNQTSMYLCASSDSYSNQPQHFGDGTRLSIL.